This entry describes one TCR beta chain. TCRdb's copy holds only in-frame clones and misses some; the assay was immunoSEQ multiplex PCR. The data show roughly 370,000 clones, with around 90% seen just once and approximately 6.3% held by the top ten. The length of the CDR3 is 14 residues. Between the trimmed V and J ends, which lost 1 base and 6 bases, there was a span of 12 bases. The V gene's germline CDR1 is ENHRY and CDR2 SYGVKD. The data are from a study of control samples from healthy donors and cancer patients. This chain uses TRBV10-3 with TRBJ1-2, with D uncertain. The sequenced sample consisted of PBMCs. The TCR was taken from a man aged 35-49 years with head and neck cancer. CDR3 region: CAISEYSASDGYTF. CDR3 nucleotides: TGTGCCATCAGTGAGTACAGCGCGTCCGATGGCTACACCTTC.